One sample yielded the 20 T cell receptor beta chains listed below, sequenced in a study of cytomegalovirus exposure and HLA in healthy donors. PCR primers comprised 60 Vbeta and 13 Jbeta primers. TCRdb's table, derived via immunoSEQ multiplex PCR, lists solely in-frame clones and lacks some. This repertoire shows about 94,000 clones, roughly 73% found once; its top ten account for approximately 3.9%. Sequenced: PBMCs. These receptors all stem from a middle-aged woman in good health and CMV-seronegative.

The chain links TRBV5-4 to TRBJ2-2; D not certain. V gave up 0 bases and J gave up 4 bases, with 7 bases separating them. The CDR3 runs 14 residues. The germline CDR1 and CDR2 sequences are SGHNT and YYREEE (reference sequence). CDR3 loop: CASSLGPRTGELFF. The CDR3 DNA follows: TGTGCCAGCAGCTTGGGCCCGCGCACCGGGGAGCTGTTTTTT.

The DNA for the CDR3 is TGTGCCAGCAGTTACTCCGGGACAAGCAATCAGCCCCAGCATTTT. This codes for CASSYSGTSNQPQHF. The rearrangement joins TRBV6-5 to TRBJ1-5, with D perhaps TRBD1 (6 bases). The length of the CDR3 is 15 residues. In germline, CDR1 is MNHEY, CDR2 SVGAGI. Trimming stripped 0 bases from V and 1 base from J, with 7 bases between.

This clone was seen a handful of times. The V call is TRBV18, the J call TRBJ1-1; D is perhaps TRBD1 (6 bases). CDR3 size: 16 residues. Trimming took 0 bases from V and 5 from J, leaving 16 bases between them. CDR1 and CDR2 from the germline V gene are KGHSH and LQKENI. The CDR3 region has the DNA TGTGCCAGCTCACCACCTAAAGGGCAGGGGCGGACTGAAGCTTTCTTT. Protein product: CASSPPKGQGRTEAFF.

CDR3 bases: TGTGCCATCAAAGGACAGGACCACTACAATGAGCAGTTCTTC. It encodes CAIKGQDHYNEQFF. The chain links TRBV10-3 to TRBJ2-1, with 7 bases that match TRBD1. Germline V CDR1 and CDR2: ENHRY, SYGVKD. There are 14 residues in the CDR3. V trimming: 7 bases; J trimming: 3 bases; junction bases outside the gene matches: 6.

This sequence joins TRBV9 and TRBJ2-2; 11 bases are shared with TRBD1. Trimming cost V 4 bases and J 4 bases; bases outside gene matches: 12. The germline gives CDR1 SGDLS, CDR2 YYNGEE. CDR3 size: 18 residues. In DNA, the CDR3 is TGTGCCAGCAGCCCCCGCGGACAGGGGGCTAGTATCACCGGGGAGCTGTTTTTT. Protein sequence: CASSPRGQGASITGELFF.

This clone was recorded a few times. The chain's CDR3 is CARARGGEAFF. The CDR3 nucleotides read TGTGCCCGGGCAAGGGGGGGTGAAGCTTTCTTT. V and J are TRBV30 and TRBJ1-1; a weak D match, TRBD1 (6 bases). CDR1 is GTSNPN, CDR2 SVGIG, per germline (reference sequence). V lost 8 bases and J 7 bases, leaving 14 bases between the germline ends. The CDR3 has 11 amino acids.

The rearrangement links TRBV9 to TRBJ2-1; 9 bases map to TRBD2. With V trimmed by 4 bases and J by 3 bases, 11 bases remained unmatched. CDR3 length equals 17 residues. Germline CDR1 is SGDLS and CDR2 is YYNGEE. Written as DNA, the CDR3 is TGTGCCAGCAGCTCACCCGCGGGGGGGACGAGCTACAATGAGCAGTTCTTC. Translating it yields CASSSPAGGTSYNEQFF. The variable domain in full, completed from reference TRBV9 and TRBJ2-1, reads DSGVTQTPKHLITATGQRVTLRCSPRSGDLSVYWYQQSLDQGLQFLIQYYNGEERAKGNILERFSAQQFPDLHSELNLSSLELGDSALYFCASSSPAGGTSYNEQFFGPGTRLTVL.

The J gene is TRBJ1-2, the V gene TRBV19; 11 bases match TRBD1. CDR3 size: 17 residues. The germline V gene has CDR1 LNHDA and CDR2 SQIVND (reference sequence). J lost 2 bases, V lost 4 bases, and 9 bases had no gene match. The CDR3 sequence: CASSTPGQGVVNYGYTF. CDR3 coding DNA: TGTGCCAGTAGTACTCCGGGACAGGGGGTAGTAAACTATGGCTACACCTTC.

The rearrangement links TRBV27 to TRBJ2-5; tentative D call: TRBD1 (7 bases). The CDR3 is 17 amino acids. Germline CDR1 MNHEY, CDR2 SMNVEV (reference sequence). V was trimmed by 7 bases and J by 3 bases, leaving 24 bases between them. CDR3: CASNSNSRGVAEETQYF. The CDR3 DNA sequence: TGTGCCAGCAACTCAAATTCCAGGGGGGTAGCGGAAGAGACCCAGTACTTC.

V gene TRBV4-1 combines with J gene TRBJ1-1; 8 bases fit TRBD1. This CDR3 spans 16 amino acids. Germline CDR1 is MGHRA and CDR2 is YSYEKL. J lost 6 bases, V lost 5 bases, and 14 bases had no gene match. Written as DNA, the CDR3 is TGCGCCAGCAGCGACCACACTAGGGGACAGGTCGCTGAAGCTTTCTTT. Its translation: CASSDHTRGQVAEAFF.

This chain connects TRBV6-1 to TRBJ1-1, with 7 bases identical to TRBD1. The CDR3 covers 13 residues. Germline V gene lookup returns CDR1 MNHNS and CDR2 SASEGT. Trimming cost V 8 bases and J 6 bases; bases outside gene matches: 9. CDR3 coding DNA: TGTGCCAGCCCTAGGAGAGGGGGCTCTGAAGCTTTCTTT. It encodes CASPRRGGSEAFF.

This chain uses TRBV29-1 with TRBJ1-1, with 9 nucleotides matching TRBD1. The CDR3 has 15 residues. The V and J ends lost 3 bases and 5 bases, in that order; junction bases with no gene match: 10. Germline values: CDR1 SQVTM, CDR2 ANQGSEA. CDR3 nucleotides: TGCAGCGTTGATGTGGGGACAGGGTTCGGAACTGAAGCTTTCTTT. It yields the protein CSVDVGTGFGTEAFF.

The V and J genes are TRBV30 and TRBJ1-1, with a possible D match to TRBD1 (6 bases). The germline CDR1 and CDR2 sequences are GTSNPN and SVGIG (reference sequence). There are 14 residues in the CDR3. Deletions cut 2 bases from V and 3 bases from J, with 13 bases between. The CDR3 region is CAWSPPGTYTEAFF. The CDR3 region has the DNA TGTGCCTGGAGTCCTCCCGGGACATACACTGAAGCTTTCTTT.

CDR3 protein: CSGGFETQYF. CDR3 in DNA: TGCAGTGGAGGGTTCGAAACGCAGTATTTT. The chain joins TRBV20-1 to TRBJ2-3, with D possibly TRBD2 on 5 matching bases. The CDR3 is 10 amino acids. The V gene lost 7 bases and the J gene lost 9 bases, with 11 bases spanning the gap. Germline-derived CDR1 and CDR2 are DFQATT and SNEGSKA (reference sequence).

The chain has TRBV27 and TRBJ1-5; maybe TRBD1 (5 bases). The CDR3 extends over 15 amino acids. V lost 2 bases to trimming and J lost 1 base, with 9 bases between them. From germline, CDR1 is MNHEY and CDR2 SMNVEV (reference sequence). This CDR3 is CASSLQGWSNQPQHF. The CDR3 nucleotides are TGTGCCAGCAGTTTACAGGGATGGAGCAATCAGCCCCAGCATTTT.

In DNA, the CDR3 is TGCGCCAGCAGCTTGCAGGGGGCGGCTGGACATGAGCAGTTCTTC. Translated: CASSLQGAAGHEQFF. The chain couples TRBV5-1 to TRBJ2-1, with 8 bases fitting TRBD1. CDR1 and CDR2 (germline): SGHRS, YFSETQ. The CDR3 consists of 15 residues. The V segment lost 1 base and the J segment 8 bases; nucleotides outside the gene matches: 8.

This chain's CDR3 is CASRGDRGPATNEKLFF. CDR3 nucleotide sequence: TGTGCCAGCCGGGGAGACAGGGGACCGGCAACTAATGAAAAACTGTTTTTT. This rearrangement joins TRBV6-4 to TRBJ1-4; 8 bases agree with TRBD1. The V and J ends lost 8 bases and 0 bases, in that order; junction bases with no gene match: 11. The CDR3 has 17 amino acids. In germline, CDR1 is MRHNA, CDR2 SNTAGT.

This clone was detected only once. The chain combines TRBV9 with TRBJ2-5; TRBD2 aligns across 9 bases. Germline CDR1 reads SGDLS; CDR2 reads YYNGEE. This CDR3 has 16 amino acids. V trimming: 0 bases; J trimming: 5 bases; junction bases outside the gene matches: 8. CDR3 coding DNA: TGTGCCAGCAGCGTAGGGGGACTAGCTTTAATTGAGACCCAGTACTTC. Its translation: CASSVGGLALIETQYF. The full variable domain, with the rest looked up from reference TRBV9 and TRBJ2-5, is DSGVTQTPKHLITATGQRVTLRCSPRSGDLSVYWYQQSLDQGLQFLIQYYNGEERAKGNILERFSAQQFPDLHSELNLSSLELGDSALYFCASSVGGLALIETQYFGPGTRLLVL.

The chain employs TRBV6-1 and TRBJ1-5; no firm D call. The germline gives CDR1 MNHNS, CDR2 SASEGT. The ends were cut back, 7 bases at V and 5 bases at J, with 12 bases in the middle. The CDR3 sequence is 13 residues long. CDR3 in DNA: TGTGCCAGCAATCCCGGGATCCATCAGCCCCAGCATTTT. Encoded protein: CASNPGIHQPQHF.

This clone was counted a single time. The genes are TRBV5-1 and TRBJ1-2, with D maybe TRBD1 (5 bases). Germline CDR1 and CDR2: SGHRS and YFSETQ. This CDR3 has 15 amino acids. V lost 4 bases and J lost 3, with 16 bases in between. The CDR3 bases are TGCGCCAGCAGCCCCGGTTGGGGCACAGACTATGGCTACACCTTC. Amino acid sequence: CASSPGWGTDYGYTF.